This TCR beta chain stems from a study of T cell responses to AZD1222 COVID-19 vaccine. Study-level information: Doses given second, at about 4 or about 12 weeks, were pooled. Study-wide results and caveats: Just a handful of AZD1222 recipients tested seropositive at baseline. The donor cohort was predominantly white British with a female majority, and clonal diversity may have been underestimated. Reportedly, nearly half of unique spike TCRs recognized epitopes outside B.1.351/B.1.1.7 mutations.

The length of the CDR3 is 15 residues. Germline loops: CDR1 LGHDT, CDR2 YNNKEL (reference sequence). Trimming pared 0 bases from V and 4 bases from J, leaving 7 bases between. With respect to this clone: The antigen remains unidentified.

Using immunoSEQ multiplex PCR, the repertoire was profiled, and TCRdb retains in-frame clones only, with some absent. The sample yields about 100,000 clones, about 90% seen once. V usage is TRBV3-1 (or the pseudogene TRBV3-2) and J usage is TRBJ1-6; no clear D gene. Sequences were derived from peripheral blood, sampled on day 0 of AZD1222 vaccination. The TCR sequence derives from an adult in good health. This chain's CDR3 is CASSQDPNYNSPLHF. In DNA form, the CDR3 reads TGTGCCAGCAGCCAAGACCCCAATTATAATTCACCCCTCCACTTT.